These T cell receptor beta chains were read from a single sample in a study of T cells after posttransplantation cyclophosphamide. Here immunoSEQ multiplex PCR was the method, and the copy in TCRdb shows in-frame clones only, minus some. This table holds roughly 12,000 clones, about 89% found once. The sample was PBMCs, taken after allogeneic stem cell transplant with posttransplant cyclophosphamide. The receptors here all came from a female patient in her 30s who received an allogeneic stem cell transplant from an unrelated donor, was CMV-positive, and had no GVHD. Some of the T cells might come from the graft donor. Each CDR3 is given with its conserved first and last residue. The D gene is left open where the match is weak. Clone size is not always given. Where it is, it says once, few, many or a class for expanded clones.

d_call	v_call	j_call	clone_size	cdr3_aa	cdr3_nt
NA	TRBV4-1	TRBJ1-1	NA	CASSQVSKGRDTEAFF	TGCGCCAGCAGCCAAGTCAGTAAAGGGCGGGACACTGAAGCTTTCTTT
NA	TRBV11-2	TRBJ2-7	NA	CASSLAPSYEQYF	TGTGCCAGCAGCTTAGCCCCCAGCTACGAGCAGTACTTC
TRBD2	TRBV28	TRBJ2-5	NA	CASSKREGGGRETQYF	TGTGCCAGCTCCAAGCGGGAGGGAGGGGGCAGGGAGACCCAGTACTTC
TRBD1	TRBV5-1	TRBJ2-2	once	CASSSRQGPSHRDTGELFF	TGCGCCAGCAGCTCCAGACAGGGACCAAGTCATCGGGACACCGGGGAGCTGTTTTTT
TRBD1	TRBV6-7	TRBJ1-6	once	CASARGRNSPLHF	TGTGCCAGCGCAAGGGGGCGCAATTCACCCCTCCACTTT
NA	TRBV29-1	TRBJ2-1	NA	CSHRRDEQFF	TGCAGCCACCGGAGGGATGAGCAGTTCTTC
NA	TRBV7-6	TRBJ2-5	NA	CASSLVVRETQYF	TGTGCCAGCAGCTTAGTAGTGCGGGAGACCCAGTACTTC
TRBD2	TRBV27	TRBJ2-5	NA	CASSLSVAGPLFAQYF	TGTGCCAGCAGTTTATCGGTAGCGGGGCCCCTTTTCGCCCAGTACTTC
TRBD1	TRBV28	TRBJ1-3	NA	CASRRTGTGVNTIYF	TGTGCCAGCAGGCGCACCGGGACAGGGGTGAACACCATATATTTT
NA	TRBV7-2	TRBJ2-3	NA	CASRFDATGPYTQYF	TGTGCCAGCCGGTTTGACGCCACTGGGCCGTATACGCAGTATTTT
NA	TRBV28	TRBJ2-3	NA	CASPRKVGGTPDTQYF	TGTGCCAGCCCCCGGAAGGTCGGCGGGACTCCAGATACGCAGTATTTT
TRBD1	TRBV29-1	TRBJ1-1	NA	CSVEGSQGARNTEAFF	TGCAGCGTTGAAGGGTCACAGGGGGCGCGGAACACTGAAGCTTTCTTT
NA	TRBV28	TRBJ1-2	NA	CASSLRGMDYGYTF	TGTGCCAGCAGTTTACGGGGGATGGACTATGGCTACACCTTC
TRBD1	TRBV5-4	TRBJ2-5	NA	CASSQGAQETQYF	TGTGCCAGCAGCCAGGGGGCGCAAGAGACCCAGTACTTC
NA	TRBV19	TRBJ1-4	NA	CASSMVAPANEKLFF	TGTGCCAGTAGTATGGTAGCCCCCGCGAATGAAAAACTGTTTTTT
NA	TRBV5-1	TRBJ2-6	NA	CASSSQLQRPFSGANVLTF	TGCGCCAGCAGCTCACAACTGCAGCGCCCGTTCTCTGGGGCCAACGTCCTGACTTTC
NA	TRBV5-1	TRBJ2-7	NA	CASSPARRGSYEQYF	TGCGCCAGCAGCCCCGCCCGACGGGGCTCCTACGAGCAGTACTTC
NA	TRBV18	TRBJ1-5	NA	CASSPPEGRGTVNQPQHF	TGTGCCAGCTCACCACCCGAGGGGAGGGGAACAGTAAATCAGCCCCAGCATTTT